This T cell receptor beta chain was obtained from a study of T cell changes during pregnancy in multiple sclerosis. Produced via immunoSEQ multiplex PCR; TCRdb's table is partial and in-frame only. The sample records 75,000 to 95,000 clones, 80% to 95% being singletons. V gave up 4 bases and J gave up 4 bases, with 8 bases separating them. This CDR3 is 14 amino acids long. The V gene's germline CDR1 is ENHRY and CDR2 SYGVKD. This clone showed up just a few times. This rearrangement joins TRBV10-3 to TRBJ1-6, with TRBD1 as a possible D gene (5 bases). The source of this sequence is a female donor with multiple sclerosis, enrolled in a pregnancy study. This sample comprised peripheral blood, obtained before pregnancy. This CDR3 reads CAISADSYNSPLHF. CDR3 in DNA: TGTGCCATCAGTGCAGACAGTTATAATTCACCCCTCCACTTT.